In this sample, the clone carrying this T cell receptor beta chain turned up many times. Its cognate antigen is unknown. This record comes from a study of blood T cells in healthy people across ages. Points from the study as a whole: Estimated diversity that came from one million T cells was considered an underestimate.

A second PCR, run for about 6 to 11 cycles, used a sample-barcoded 5' primer plus a J-beta primer mix. Every cDNA molecule carried a tag from a template-switch adaptor bearing 12 random nucleotides. TCRdb redid the calling of the 5' RACE reads with MiXCR, one entry per CDR3 protein. The top ten clones hold 7% to 9% of a sample with about 1.5 million distinct CDR3 sequences, 42% of them seen once. The germline gives CDR1 MNHNS, CDR2 SASEGT. The CDR3 loop spans 14 amino acids. V lost 7 bases and J lost 2; bases outside the gene matches: 3. Per-sample PBMC isolation yielded at least 6 million cells. This sequence was found in a woman under 30 in good health. This chain uses TRBV6-1 with TRBJ2-7, with TRBD2 matching over 12 bases. What was sequenced was blood. The CDR3 loop is CASTRTSGAYEQYF. CDR3 bases: TGTGCCAGCACCCGGACTAGCGGGGCCTACGAGCAGTACTTC.